Shown below are 21 T cell receptor beta chains from a single sample sequenced in a study of molecular identifiers for immune sequencing clone quantification (dated by TCRdb to the late 2010s). Receptor libraries were prepared by PCR. Sequencing took place on an Illumina HiSeq 4000. TCRdb's own reprocessing of the public reads used fastp at Q25 and MiXCR and kept productive beta chains. CDR3 protein duplicates are merged, each entry listing the most common genes and DNA. Recorded for this sample are approximately 12,000 distinct CDR3 sequences; around 17% of them occurred a single time. Clones ranked in the top ten supply about 1.6% of the sample. The material sequenced was naive CD8+ T cells from blood, with Jurkat cell RNA spiked in. In the paper's terms, the cell subset or site label means: FACS-sorted CD8+CD4-CCR7+CD45RA+ naive T cells. All receptors derive from a human donor in good health. Some libraries in this study had Jurkat cell RNA spiked in.

This clonotype appeared many times. The V call is TRBV29-1, the J call TRBJ2-7; 10 nucleotides agree with TRBD2. Trimming cost V 2 bases and J 6 bases; bases outside gene matches: 16. Germline lookup yields CDR1 SQVTM and CDR2 ANQGSEA. The CDR3 is 17 amino acids. DNA for the CDR3: TGCAGCGTTGAATCCCTAGCGGGAGTGGGCTCTCTTGGCGAGCAGTACTTC. Protein product: CSVESLAGVGSLGEQYF.

This clonotype is medium-sized in the sample. The gene calls are TRBV4-1 and TRBJ2-1; TRBD2 is a possible D gene (6 bases). CDR1 MGHRA and CDR2 YSYEKL come from the germline V gene. The CDR3 spans 14 residues. The V and J ends lost 0 bases and 4 bases respectively, with 7 bases between them. The CDR3 spells CASSQDAGYNEQFF. The CDR3 coding sequence is TGCGCCAGCAGCCAAGATGCGGGGTACAATGAGCAGTTCTTC.

In its sample, this clonotype is medium-sized. V is TRBV29-1 and J is TRBJ1-1; unclear D gene. Germline V lookup: CDR1 SQVTM, CDR2 ANQGSEA. Between the trimmed V and J ends, which lost 6 bases and 8 bases, there was a span of 16 bases. The CDR3 has 12 residues. The CDR3 loop is CSVRHSTEEAFF. The CDR3 DNA follows: TGCAGCGTGCGCCACAGCACGGAGGAAGCTTTCTTT.

This clonotype has more than one count but fewer than ten. This chain joins TRBV12-5 and TRBJ2-1; unclear D gene. Germline CDR1 is LGHNT and CDR2 is FRNRAP. V shed 0 bases and J shed 9 bases, with 15 bases lying between them. This CDR3 comprises 15 residues. For the CDR3, the DNA is TGTGCTAGTGGTTTGGTACGTGGAGTTCTTGGTGAGCAGTTCTTC. Translation gives CASGLVRGVLGEQFF.

By its share, this clonotype is medium-sized. The genes are TRBV30 and TRBJ2-7, with 8 bases identical to TRBD2. From germline, CDR1 is GTSNPN and CDR2 SVGIG (reference sequence). The CDR3 runs to 17 residues. The ends lost 1 base at V and 6 bases at J; junction bases unmatched: 17. The CDR3 reads CAWSEKIGTSRSREQYF. CDR3 bases: TGTGCCTGGAGTGAGAAAATCGGGACTAGTCGTTCTCGCGAGCAGTACTTC. Complete variable domain (other parts from reference TRBV30 and TRBJ2-7): SQTIHQWPATLVQPVGSPLSLECTVEGTSNPNLYWYRQAAGRGLQLLFYSVGIGQISSEVPQNLSASRPQDRQFILSSKKLLLSDSGFYLCAWSEKIGTSRSREQYFGPGTRLTVT.

This clonotype is categorized as medium-sized. This chain joins TRBV4-1 and TRBJ2-2, with D unclear. This CDR3 is built from 14 residues. The germline V gene encodes CDR1 MGHRA and CDR2 YSYEKL. V was shortened by 7 bases and J by 5 bases, with 14 bases between the two germline ends. CDR3 region: CASKLGSLTGELFF. The CDR3 DNA reads as TGCGCCAGCAAATTAGGGTCGTTGACCGGGGAGCTGTTTTTT.

This clonotype is labeled as medium-sized. The chain has TRBV6-9 and TRBJ1-5; 9 nucleotides agree with TRBD1. Germline-derived CDR1 and CDR2 are MNHGY and SVAAGI. Losses at the gene ends were 6 bases for V and 2 bases for J; bases not matched to a gene: 17. This CDR3 spans 19 amino acids. CDR3 in DNA: TGTGCCAGCAGCCCCAGGGGGACAGGGCTATACTACGGCAATCAGCCCCAGCATTTT. It codes for CASSPRGTGLYYGNQPQHF.

This rearrangement joins TRBV13 to TRBJ2-5; 7 bases are shared with TRBD2. CDR1 PRHDT and CDR2 FYEKMQ come from the germline V gene (reference sequence). The CDR3 runs to 14 residues. The J segment lost 4 bases and the V segment lost 10 bases, leaving 12 bases of the junction unmatched. The CDR3 sequence: CATAGVPRGETQYF. The CDR3 DNA reads TGTGCCACCGCGGGAGTCCCGAGGGGAGAGACCCAGTACTTC. Full variable domain (remainder filled in from reference TRBV13 and TRBJ2-5): AAGVIQSPRHLIKEKRETATLKCYPIPRHDTVYWYQQGPGQDPQFLISFYEKMQSDKGSIPDRFSAQQFSDYHSELNMSSLELGDSALYFCATAGVPRGETQYFGPGTRLLVL.

In its sample, this clonotype is medium-sized. J is TRBJ1-1 and V is TRBV20-1; D gene uncertain. The CDR3 totals 14 residues. Germline CDR1 is DFQATT and CDR2 is SNEGSKA (reference sequence). Deletions cut 4 bases from V and 3 bases from J, with 15 bases between. CDR3 sequence: CSATERVLDTEAFF. The CDR3 region has the DNA TGCAGTGCTACCGAAAGGGTTTTGGACACTGAAGCTTTCTTT.

This clonotype was counted at least ten times. The chain recombines TRBV5-1 with TRBJ2-7, with TRBD2 identical over 9 bases. The trim removed 8 bases at V and 7 bases at J, leaving 19 bases unmatched. CDR1 and CDR2 from the germline V gene are SGHRS and YFSETQ. This CDR3 has 16 residues. As DNA, the CDR3 is TGCGCCAGTCGCTCTGGCTATAGCGGGAGCTTAGGGGAGCAGTACTTC. Protein product: CASRSGYSGSLGEQYF.

This clonotype appeared a few times. This chain uses TRBV19 with TRBJ2-3, with D possibly matching TRBD1 (5 bases). CDR1 and CDR2 from the germline V gene are LNHDA and SQIVND (reference sequence). This CDR3 comprises 16 residues. V shed 3 bases and J shed 1 base, with 14 bases lying between them. CDR3 nucleotides: TGTGCCAGTAGTATTAGGACATCGCTGGGCACAGATACGCAGTATTTT. Translated, it gives CASSIRTSLGTDTQYF.

This clonotype was recorded many times. This chain joins TRBV27 and TRBJ1-2, with 8 nucleotides matching TRBD1. The CDR3 is 14 amino acids. J gave up 4 bases and V 3 bases, and 4 bases lay outside the gene matches. Germline V gene lookup returns CDR1 MNHEY and CDR2 SMNVEV (reference sequence). The CDR3 spells CASSLTGDIYGYTF. The CDR3 bases are TGTGCCAGCAGTTTGACAGGGGATATCTATGGCTACACCTTC.

By sample fraction, this clonotype is medium-sized. The chain uses TRBV7-9 and TRBJ2-3; D not resolved. Germline V gene sequence: CDR1 SEHNR, CDR2 FQNEAQ (reference sequence). Trimming shortened V by 0 bases and J by 3 bases, and 4 bases separated the two germline ends. The CDR3 is 13 amino acids. The CDR3 region is CASSLAATDTQYF. The CDR3 DNA follows: TGTGCCAGCAGCTTAGCAGCGACAGATACGCAGTATTTT.

The table lists this clonotype with many counts. The gene calls are TRBV6-5 and TRBJ1-5; D is uncertain. The CDR3 sequence is 14 residues long. The germline CDR1 and CDR2 sequences are MNHEY and SVGAGI. Between the trimmed V and J ends, which lost 2 bases and 4 bases, there was a span of 9 bases. In nucleotides, the CDR3 is TGTGCCAGCAGTTACATATCCCCGAATCAGCCCCAGCATTTT. This encodes CASSYISPNQPQHF.

This clonotype is medium-sized. The chain has TRBV4-1 and TRBJ2-6; a possible D gene is TRBD1 (6 bases). With 4 bases removed from V and 2 bases from J, the gap between germline ends came to 9 bases. This CDR3 has 15 amino acids. Germline CDR1 and CDR2: MGHRA and YSYEKL. Written as DNA, the CDR3 is TGCGCCAGCAGCCCGACAGGCCCTGGGGCCAACGTCCTGACTTTC. Its translation: CASSPTGPGANVLTF.

There are a few counts of this clonotype. The V gene is TRBV12-3 or TRBV12-4, the J gene TRBJ1-2; D is uncertain. V was clipped by 2 bases and J by 4 bases, with 8 bases between them. CDR3 length equals 13 residues. This chain's CDR3 is CASSLPAAYGYTF. The CDR3 DNA reads as TGTGCCAGCAGTTTACCGGCAGCCTATGGCTACACCTTC.

V gene TRBV19 combines with J gene TRBJ2-7; maybe TRBD2 (5 bases). Trimming cost V 6 bases and J 6 bases, with 12 bases left between them. The germline CDR1 and CDR2 sequences are LNHDA and SQIVND (reference sequence). The CDR3 runs to 12 residues. The CDR3: CASSKEDREQYF. The CDR3 coding sequence is TGTGCCAGTAGCAAGGAGGATCGCGAGCAGTACTTC. The whole variable domain, filled in from reference TRBV19 and TRBJ2-7, reads DGGITQSPKYLFRKEGQNVTLSCEQNLNHDAMYWYRQDPGQGLRLIYYSQIVNDFQKGDIAEGYSVSREKKESFPLTVTSAQKNPTAFYLCASSKEDREQYFGPGTRLTVT.

This clonotype came up many times. The chain carries TRBV6-1 and TRBJ1-6; the D gene is possibly TRBD1 (5 bases). Germline lookup yields CDR1 MNHNS and CDR2 SASEGT. The CDR3 covers 15 residues. V was cut by 2 bases and J by 9 bases, with 14 bases left in between. CDR3: CASSELRGIGSPLHF. DNA of the CDR3: TGTGCCAGCAGTGAATTAAGGGGTATCGGTTCACCCCTCCACTTT.

As to this clonotype: A much larger clone differs from this one at a single base, so this may be a read error. J is TRBJ1-1 and V is TRBV7-9; no reliable D call. Per germline, CDR1 SEHNR and CDR2 FQNEAQ (reference sequence). CDR3 length: 12 residues. In nucleotides, the CDR3 is TGTGCCAGCAGCTTAGGTCGGACTGAAGCTTACTTT. It codes for CASSLGRTEAYF.

By sample fraction, this clonotype is medium-sized. In nucleotides, the CDR3 is TGTGCCAGCAGCCCTGCGGCTGGGGCTTATGGGGCCAACGTCCTGACTTTC. It is translated as CASSPAAGAYGANVLTF. V usage is TRBV28 and J usage is TRBJ2-6, with TRBD1 as a possible D gene (5 bases). Trimming took off 6 bases at V and 3 bases at J, with 18 bases between the two ends. The germline V gene encodes CDR1 MDHEN and CDR2 SYDVKM. This CDR3 is 17 amino acids long.

This clonotype is medium-sized in the sample. The V call is TRBV6-5, the J call TRBJ1-1, with D unresolved. Deletions cut 6 bases from V and 4 bases from J, with 12 bases between. The CDR3 covers 13 residues. Looked up from germline, CDR1 is MNHEY and CDR2 is SVGAGI. CDR3 in DNA: TGTGCCAGCAGGATTTCGTTAGGCACTGAAGCTTTCTTT. This encodes CASRISLGTEAFF.